This TCR beta chain is drawn from a study of blood T cell repertoires in COVID-19. In the study overall: Acute and convalescent COVID-19 specimens originated in the United States, Italy and Spain. Sample material is recorded as cDNA or gDNA derived from T cells, B-cell-depleted T cells, or PBMCs.

Those who participated ranged in age from 18 to 89 years and resided in roughly 26 US areas. Donors in Cohort 3 who had recovered were those with two negative PCRs, healthcare professional clearance, or resolution of their symptoms. Germline-derived CDR1 and CDR2 are KGHSH and LQKENI. CDR3 length equals 16 residues. V lost 3 bases and J 1 base, leaving 15 bases between the germline ends. The table came from immunoSEQ multiplex PCR; TCRdb's copy has only in-frame clones and leaves some out. The table has hundreds of thousands of clones, 80% to 90% seen once. The chain links TRBV18 to TRBJ2-5; perhaps TRBD1 as D (5 bases). The sequenced sample consisted of PBMCs or T cells enriched from blood (not recorded which). The TCR comes from a young woman who had recovered from COVID-19. CDR3 region: CASSPGKGIFQETQYF. CDR3 nucleotide sequence: TGTGCCAGCTCACCTGGGAAGGGGATCTTCCAAGAGACCCAGTACTTC.